This T cell receptor (beta chain) was recorded in a study of shared clonotypes between healthy human individuals. Trimming pared 0 bases from V and 0 bases from J, leaving 19 bases between. The germline gives CDR1 WSHSY, CDR2 SAAADI. This CDR3 has 19 residues. Turning to this clone: Its target is unknown.

General study findings and limits: Sharing across four donors was seen in roughly 5% of naive CD4 clonotypes.

Assay: immunoSEQ multiplex PCR; the TCRdb copy retains only in-frame clones and omits some. The repertoire includes about 2.3 million clones, 90% to 95% of them detected once, and 0.39% sits in the top ten. Donation came from healthy HIV-negative adults that had no recent acute infections or vaccinations. Sequencing input: naive CD4+ T cells from PBMCs. As for subset: CD45RA+ positively selected. This chain connects TRBV10-2 to TRBJ2-3; possible D gene TRBD2, 6 bases. The TCR sequence derives from a young man in good health. Some clones in this sample may be carry-over from other donors' samples. CDR3 bases: TGCGCCAGCAGTGAGTCCGCGGGATTATACTTTTCTAGCACAGATACGCAGTATTTT. It translates to CASSESAGLYFSSTDTQYF.